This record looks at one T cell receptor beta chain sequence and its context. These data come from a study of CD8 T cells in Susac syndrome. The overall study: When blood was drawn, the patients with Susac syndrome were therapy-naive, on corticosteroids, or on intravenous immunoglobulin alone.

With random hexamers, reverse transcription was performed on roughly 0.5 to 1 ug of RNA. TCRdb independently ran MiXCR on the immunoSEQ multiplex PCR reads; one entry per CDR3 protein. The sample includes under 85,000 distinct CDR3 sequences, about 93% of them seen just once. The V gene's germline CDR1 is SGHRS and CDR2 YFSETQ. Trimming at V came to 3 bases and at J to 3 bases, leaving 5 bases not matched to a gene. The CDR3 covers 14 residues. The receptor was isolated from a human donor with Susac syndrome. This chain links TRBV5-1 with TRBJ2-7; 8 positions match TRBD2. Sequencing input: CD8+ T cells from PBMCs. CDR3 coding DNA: TGCGCCAGCAGCTCGCTTGGGACTAGCTACGAGCAGTACTTC. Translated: CASSSLGTSYEQYF.